This T cell receptor beta chain was obtained from a study of T cell responses to AZD1222 COVID-19 vaccine. In regard to this clone: Its antigen is undetermined.

The CDR3 is made up of 13 amino acids. Trimming stripped 0 bases from V and 6 bases from J, with 10 bases between. CDR1 is SGHDT and CDR2 is YYEEEE in the germline V gene. Study-level points and caveats: Donors in the cohort were predominantly white British and more often female, and clonal diversity was possibly underestimated. Repertoire sampling was restricted to post-peak T cell response timepoints.

Assay: immunoSEQ multiplex PCR; the TCRdb copy retains only in-frame clones and omits some. This table has over 150,000 clones, about nine tenths appearing once. The clonotype was recovered from an adult in good health. The sample was peripheral blood, taken on day 0 of AZD1222 vaccination. The rearrangement uses TRBV5-6 and TRBJ2-7; a weak D match, TRBD1 (6 bases). The CDR3 DNA sequence: TGTGCCAGCAGCTTGGGGGGGCAAGGCGAGCAGTACTTC. It specifies CASSLGGQGEQYF.